This T cell receptor (beta chain) came from a study of T cell responses to AZD1222 COVID-19 vaccine. To note about this clone: Its target is unknown.

Assay used: immunoSEQ multiplex PCR; TCRdb lists only in-frame clones, some missing. The sample consists of approximately 150,000 clones, 80% to 95% of them appearing once. General study results and limits: Targets within unmutated variant regions were reportedly found for nearly half of spike-specific TCRs.

Germline loops: CDR1 WNHNN, CDR2 SYGVQD (reference sequence). V lost 0 bases and J 6 bases, leaving 9 bases between the germline ends. This CDR3 contains 13 residues. This sequence was found in an adult in good health. The chain employs TRBV10-1 and TRBJ2-7; weak D call: TRBD1 (5 bases). This material consisted of peripheral blood, taken on day 0 of AZD1222 vaccination. CDR3 in DNA: TGCGCCAGCAGTGAGTCAGGGGTTGGCGAGCAGTACTTC. Translated: CASSESGVGEQYF.